This T cell receptor beta chain was identified during a study of cytomegalovirus exposure and HLA in healthy donors. Overall study findings and caveats: In terms of immune exposure information, only CMV serostatus was available.

A remark on this clone: Its target is unknown.

The junction had 10 bases not matched to a gene; V was cut back by 0 bases and J by 13 bases. Germline V gene data show CDR1 as LGHNA and CDR2 as YNFKEQ. The CDR3 sequence is 16 residues long. It was with 60 Vbeta and 13 Jbeta primers that the PCR ran. The table came from immunoSEQ multiplex PCR; TCRdb's copy has only in-frame clones and leaves some out. The table includes 180,000 or so clones, roughly 77% detected once. This chain connects TRBV4-2 to TRBJ1-6; 9 bases line up with TRBD1. The TCR comes from a woman in her 30s in good health and CMV-seropositive. The material sequenced was PBMCs. Written as DNA, the CDR3 is TGTGCCAGCAGCCAAGATCGGGGACAGGGTACTTCCCCCCTCCACTTT. Residues: CASSQDRGQGTSPLHF.